This T cell receptor (beta chain) stems from a study of blood T cell repertoires in COVID-19. Some clones are missing from TCRdb's copy, which holds only in-frame ones; the method was immunoSEQ multiplex PCR. The data contain over 200,000 clones, about 84% of them singletons. This CDR3 has 13 residues. Germline CDR1 and CDR2: SQVTM and ANQGSEA. The V segment lost 5 bases and the J segment 9 bases; nucleotides outside the gene matches: 8. J is TRBJ2-1 and V is TRBV29-1, with 9 bases lining up with TRBD2. This TCR was sampled from a woman aged 80 or over with COVID-19, enrolled during active disease. The sample was peripheral blood. This chain's CDR3 is CSVTGLAGFEQFF. The DNA of the CDR3 is TGCAGCGTTACTGGGCTAGCGGGATTTGAGCAGTTCTTC.